What follows are 16 T cell receptor beta chains derived from one specimen sequenced in a study of shared clonotypes between healthy human individuals. The table came from immunoSEQ multiplex PCR; TCRdb's copy has only in-frame clones and leaves some out. Of about 2 million clones in the sample, just under 95% were seen once. Naive CD8 cells lacked CD45RO and underwent positive selection for CCR7, leaving out terminally differentiated effector memory CD45RA+ cells. The specimen sequenced was naive CD8+ T cells sorted from blood. The receptors come from a man younger than 35 in good health.

The chain links TRBV4-2 to TRBJ2-1; TRBD2 matches 8 bases. The germline V gene encodes CDR1 LGHNA and CDR2 YNFKEQ. V gave up 1 base and J gave up 5 bases; unmatched junction bases: 22. The CDR3 runs to 21 residues. The CDR3 DNA is TGTGCCAGCAGCCAAGGGAAGGCTATCGGGGGGGCCACGACCTTACACAATGAGCAGTTCTTC. It specifies CASSQGKAIGGATTLHNEQFF.

This chain links TRBV25-1 with TRBJ2-3; D is ambiguous. CDR3 length: 17 residues. V lost 0 bases, J lost 6 bases, and 19 bases lay in between. In germline, CDR1 is MGHDK, CDR2 SYGVNS. The DNA for the CDR3 is TGTGCCAGCAGTGAATATAGAAGGGCCACCTCCTCCGATACGCAGTATTTT. As protein: CASSEYRRATSSDTQYF.

This chain uses TRBV5-1 with TRBJ1-5, with D possibly TRBD1 on 6 matching bases. In germline, CDR1 is SGHRS, CDR2 YFSETQ. The CDR3 is made up of 17 amino acids. V lost 1 base, J lost 6 bases, and 20 bases lay in between. The CDR3 region has the DNA TGCGCCAGCAGCTTGACAGAAACAGGGCCCAACAGTCAGCCCCAGCATTTT. It specifies CASSLTETGPNSQPQHF.

This chain joins TRBV4-1 and TRBJ1-5; TRBD1 matches at 11 bases. CDR1 is MGHRA and CDR2 is YSYEKL in the germline V gene. V dropped 4 bases and J dropped 5; count of bases not matched to a gene: 4. The CDR3 is made up of 15 amino acids. The CDR3, as DNA: TGCGCCAGCAGCCCTGGGACAGGGGGGGATCAGCCCCAGCATTTT. The encoded protein is CASSPGTGGDQPQHF.

V gene TRBV2 combines with J gene TRBJ2-3, with 7 bases fitting TRBD1. Germline assignment: CDR1 SNHLY and CDR2 FYNNEI. The CDR3 has 15 amino acids. With 6 bases clipped from V and 4 bases from J, the junction kept 10 bases outside the gene matches. DNA for the CDR3: TGTGCCAGCAGGGACAGGCTGAGGGACGCAGATACGCAGTATTTT. Its translation: CASRDRLRDADTQYF. The whole variable domain, filled in from reference TRBV2 and TRBJ2-3, reads EPEVTQTPSHQVTQMGQEVILRCVPISNHLYFYWYRQILGQKVEFLVSFYNNEISEKSEIFDDQFSVERPDGSNFTLKIRSTKLEDSAMYFCASRDRLRDADTQYFGPGTRLTVL.

This sequence joins TRBV5-1 and TRBJ1-5, with D maybe TRBD1 (6 bases). Germline CDR1 reads SGHRS; CDR2 reads YFSETQ. The CDR3 contains 14 residues. Trimming stripped 4 bases from V and 7 bases from J, with 15 bases between. The CDR3 loop is CASSAGTPGQPQHF. CDR3 nucleotide sequence: TGCGCCAGCAGCGCCGGGACACCTGGGCAGCCCCAGCATTTT.

This chain links TRBV6-5 with TRBJ1-1; D not certain. This CDR3 is built from 14 residues. The germline V gene has CDR1 MNHEY and CDR2 SVGAGI. Trimming left V 0 bases short and J 11 bases short, with 16 bases between. The CDR3 coding sequence is TGTGCCAGCAGTTACTCTGACGGTGGAGTGGACGCTTTCTTT. Its translation is CASSYSDGGVDAFF.

This clone was picked up one time. V usage is TRBV13 and J usage is TRBJ1-1; the match to TRBD1 covers 10 bases. This CDR3 comprises 14 residues. After removal of 5 bases from V and 4 bases from J, the junction contained 4 bases not matched to a gene. The V gene's germline CDR1 is PRHDT and CDR2 FYEKMQ (reference sequence). CDR3 coding DNA: TGTGCCAGCAGCCGCGGACAGGGGGGCACTGAAGCTTTCTTT. It encodes CASSRGQGGTEAFF. Full variable domain (rest looked up from reference TRBV13 and TRBJ1-1): AAGVIQSPRHLIKEKRETATLKCYPIPRHDTVYWYQQGPGQDPQFLISFYEKMQSDKGSIPDRFSAQQFSDYHSELNMSSLELGDSALYFCASSRGQGGTEAFFGQGTRLTVV.

The V gene is TRBV28, the J gene TRBJ2-7; D possibly corresponds to TRBD2 (6 bases). The CDR3 totals 13 residues. CDR1 is MDHEN, CDR2 SYDVKM, per germline. Trimming pared 4 bases from V and 4 bases from J, leaving 11 bases between. Here the CDR3 reads CASSWDWMYEQYF. The CDR3, as DNA: TGTGCCAGCAGTTGGGACTGGATGTACGAGCAGTACTTC. Combining the CDR3 with reference TRBV28 and TRBJ2-7 gives the whole variable domain DVKVTQSSRYLVKRTGEKVFLECVQDMDHENMFWYRQDPGLGLRLIYFSYDVKMKEKGDIPEGYSVSREKKERFSLILESASTNQTSMYLCASSWDWMYEQYFGPGTRLTVT.

To note about this clone: This specimen includes other DNA sequences encoding the same CDR3. This chain's CDR3 is CASSIWDSSYEQYF. DNA for the CDR3: TGTGCCAGTAGTATTTGGGACTCCTCCTACGAGCAGTACTTC. The rearrangement uses TRBV19 and TRBJ2-7; TRBD2 is a possible D gene (6 bases). The V end lost 3 bases, the J end lost 0 bases, and 9 bases lay between the germline ends. CDR1 and CDR2 (germline): LNHDA, SQIVND (reference sequence). CDR3 length: 14 residues.

The chain combines TRBV29-1 with TRBJ1-5; 7 bases align to TRBD1. The V gene's germline CDR1 is SQVTM and CDR2 ANQGSEA. This CDR3 is 11 amino acids long. The chain's CDR3 is CRPGGIQPQHF. CDR3 DNA sequence: TGCAGGCCAGGGGGAATTCAGCCCCAGCATTTT.

This rearrangement joins TRBV6-5 to TRBJ1-1; 9 bases are shared with TRBD1. This CDR3 has 14 residues. The trim removed 5 bases at V and 7 bases at J, leaving 8 bases unmatched. Germline CDR1 reads MNHEY; CDR2 reads SVGAGI. Here the CDR3 DNA reads TGTGCCAGCAGTAATAGGGACAGGGTGGATGAAGCTTTCTTT. This translates into CASSNRDRVDEAFF.

This clone was seen a single time. The chain uses TRBV4-1 and TRBJ2-1; TRBD2 agrees at 10 bases. Trimming at V came to 3 bases and at J to 8 bases, leaving 10 bases not matched to a gene. The germline V gene has CDR1 MGHRA and CDR2 YSYEKL. This CDR3 region has 16 residues. CDR3 region: CASSHYSGRISDEQFF. As DNA, the CDR3 is TGCGCCAGCAGCCACTATAGCGGGAGGATTAGCGATGAGCAGTTCTTC.

Concerning this clone itself: Other DNA sequences from this sample encode an identical CDR3 as well. The chain uses TRBV19 and TRBJ2-7; D is unclear. This CDR3 is built from 13 residues. V lost 0 bases to trimming and J lost 5 bases, with 8 bases between them. Germline V gene data show CDR1 as LNHDA and CDR2 as SQIVND (reference sequence). CDR3: CASSIDGENEQYF. The CDR3 DNA sequence: TGTGCCAGTAGTATAGACGGCGAGAACGAGCAGTACTTC.

The rearrangement uses TRBV15 and TRBJ1-2; D remains unclear. Germline loops: CDR1 LNHNV, CDR2 YYDKDF (reference sequence). CDR3 length equals 11 residues. Trimming took 3 bases from V and 3 from J, leaving 2 bases between them. Written as DNA, the CDR3 is TGTGCCACCAGCAGCCACTATGGCTACACCTTC. It translates to CATSSHYGYTF.

The chain has TRBV4-1 and TRBJ1-2; TRBD1 is a possible D gene (5 bases). This CDR3 region has 15 residues. Germline V CDR1 and CDR2: MGHRA, YSYEKL. V shed 0 bases and J shed 4 bases, with 12 bases lying between them. The CDR3 DNA reads TGCGCCAGCAGCCAAGATGACAGCGCCTTCTATGGCTACACCTTC. Translation gives CASSQDDSAFYGYTF.